This passage covers 24 T cell receptor beta chains from one sample sequenced in a study of T cells in Graves' hyperthyroidism and ophthalmopathy. It was RNA transcripts that yielded the amplified TCR beta CDR3 regions. Initially, a first-round RT-PCR of the TCR CDR3 employed the HTBI primer set. Each CDR3 protein gets one entry after TCRdb re-called the multiplex PCR reads with MiXCR. In the table there are about 380,000 distinct CDR3 sequences, over 11% of which are singletons. Sequencing input: blood. The receptor set was obtained from a woman in her sixties or seventies with Graves' hyperthyroidism.

As for this clonotype: It is unclear where the CDR3 begins or ends on the DNA, so no DNA is shown, and the CDR3 is as TCRdb lists it. The chain carries TRBV7-2 and TRBJ2-7; no DNA check was done on the table's D call, TRBD1. The germline CDR1 and CDR2 sequences are SGHTA and FQGNSA. The CDR3 spans 21 amino acids, including both terminal residues. The CDR3: CASSFYICSARYSPNTYEQYF.

This clonotype was observed many times. The chain employs TRBV5-1 and TRBJ2-1; 8 bases map to TRBD1. The CDR3 is 16 residues long. With V trimmed by 0 bases and J by 5 bases, 7 bases remained unmatched. Germline CDR1 reads SGHRS; CDR2 reads YFSETQ. The CDR3 region has the DNA TGCGCCAGCAGCTTGGGCGACAGGGGTCAAAACAATGAGCAGTTCTTC. Amino acids: CASSLGDRGQNNEQFF.

The chain couples TRBV6-9 to TRBJ2-1, with D uncertain. This CDR3 has 14 residues. V was shortened by 1 base and J by 6 bases, with 10 bases between the two germline ends. CDR1 and CDR2 from the germline V gene are MNHGY and SVAAGI. Here the CDR3 reads CASSYFGPGNEQFF. CDR3 DNA sequence: TGTGCCAGCAGTTATTTCGGGCCCGGCAATGAGCAGTTCTTC.

This clonotype was seen only a few times. V usage is TRBV7-3 and J usage is TRBJ2-1; 8 bases are a match to TRBD1. After removal of 4 bases from V and 2 bases from J, the junction contained 4 bases not matched to a gene. This CDR3 has 15 residues. Looked up from germline, CDR1 is SGHTA and CDR2 is FQGTGA. The CDR3 is CASSSRQGPYNEQFF. The CDR3 region has the DNA TGTGCCAGCAGCTCTCGACAGGGGCCCTACAATGAGCAGTTCTTC.

This clonotype was counted only a few times. Because the CDR3's place on the DNA is in doubt, the DNA is left out and the CDR3 is given as listed by TCRdb. V usage is TRBV20-1 and J usage is TRBJ2-2; the table's TRBD1 call for D was not verified on the DNA. The CDR3 spans 16 residues, counting both ends. CDR1 is DFQATT and CDR2 is SNEGSKA in the germline V gene (reference sequence). The CDR3 loop is CSARALGRRTPGSCFF.

This clonotype has just a few counts. The chain links TRBV28 to TRBJ2-5; D may match TRBD1 or TRBD2 (6 bases each). From germline, CDR1 is MDHEN and CDR2 SYDVKM. This CDR3 has 14 amino acids. V was shortened by 5 bases and J by 3 bases, with 13 bases between the two germline ends. CDR3 in DNA: TGTGCCAGCAGTCCCACAGGGACTGAAGAGACCCAGTACTTC. This translates into CASSPTGTEETQYF.

This chain joins TRBV28 and TRBJ2-7; 7 nucleotides line up with TRBD2. This CDR3 region has 15 residues. V shed 7 bases and J 2 bases; nucleotides not matched to a gene: 11. Germline assignment: CDR1 MDHEN and CDR2 SYDVKM. Here the CDR3 DNA reads TGTGCCAGCAATCCGTTTGGGAGGGCAACCTACGAGCAGTACTTC. Its protein product is CASNPFGRATYEQYF.

V is TRBV3-1 and J is TRBJ2-1, with D unresolved. V lost 4 bases and J 8 bases, leaving 6 bases between the germline ends. The CDR3 is 11 amino acids. Germline CDR1 and CDR2: LGHDT and YNNKEL (reference sequence). The CDR3 bases are TGTGCCAGCAGCCTACACGATGAGCAGTTCTTC. It encodes CASSLHDEQFF.

The chain combines TRBV19 with TRBJ1-3; a possible D gene is TRBD1 (6 bases). The CDR3 is made up of 15 amino acids. V was cut by 9 bases and J by 7 bases, with 22 bases left in between. Germline lookup yields CDR1 LNHDA and CDR2 SQIVND (reference sequence). The CDR3 DNA is TGTGCCAGCAGAGAACAGGGTAATATGGCCAACACCATATATTTT. Translation: CASREQGNMANTIYF.

This clonotype was observed at least ten times. The genes are TRBV5-1 and TRBJ2-6; 8 bases fit TRBD1. The CDR3 loop spans 15 amino acids. From germline, CDR1 is SGHRS and CDR2 YFSETQ. V lost 3 bases to trimming and J lost 4 bases; unmatched junction nucleotides: 3. CDR3 in amino acids: CASSWTGIGANVLTF. The DNA for the CDR3 is TGCGCCAGCAGCTGGACAGGGATCGGGGCCAACGTCCTGACTTTC.

The chain uses TRBV29-1 and TRBJ1-2; 7 nucleotides match TRBD1. V dropped 5 bases and J dropped 2; count of bases not matched to a gene: 5. The CDR3 spans 13 residues. Germline V gives CDR1 SQVTM, CDR2 ANQGSEA. The CDR3 DNA sequence: TGCAGCGTTAGACCGGGACAGAACTATGGCTACACCTTC. This gives the protein CSVRPGQNYGYTF. Full variable domain (rest looked up from reference TRBV29-1 and TRBJ1-2): SAVISQKPSRDICQRGTSLTIQCQVDSQVTMMFWYRQQPGQSLTLIATANQGSEATYESGFVIDKFPISRPNLTFSTLTVSNMSPEDSSIYLCSVRPGQNYGYTFGSGTRLTVV.

Remarks on this clonotype: A much larger clone differs from this one at a single base, so this may be a read error. The chain links TRBV6-2 or TRBV6-3 to TRBJ2-7; maybe TRBD2 (7 bases). CDR1 and CDR2 (germline): MNHEY, SVGEGT. This CDR3 region has 14 residues. CDR3 amino acids: CTSSTGGLPYEQCF. The CDR3 nucleotides are TGTACCAGCAGTACGGGGGGCCTACCCTACGAGCAGTGCTTC.

This clonotype has only a few counts. The rearrangement uses TRBV19 and TRBJ1-2; a weak D match, TRBD1 (5 bases). The germline CDR1 and CDR2 sequences are LNHDA and SQIVND (reference sequence). The CDR3 is 15 residues long. V dropped 3 bases and J dropped 1 base, with 12 bases sitting between them. The CDR3 region is CASSIWDAINYGYTF. As DNA, the CDR3 is TGTGCCAGTAGTATTTGGGACGCAATTAACTATGGCTACACCTTC.

At least ten counts were recorded for this clonotype. DNA of the CDR3: TGTGCCAGCAGCCTTGTGGGCAATGAGCAGTTCTTC. Encoded protein: CASSLVGNEQFF. This chain joins TRBV27 and TRBJ2-1; D not resolved. Germline V gene data show CDR1 as MNHEY and CDR2 as SMNVEV (reference sequence). The CDR3 totals 12 residues. The germline V and J ends were trimmed by 6 bases and 6 bases, with 9 bases remaining between them.

This clonotype was seen ten or more times. This CDR3 reads CSARPYGGSYTDTQYF. The CDR3 nucleotides read TGCAGTGCTAGACCCTATGGCGGGAGCTATACAGATACGCAGTATTTT. The V and J genes are TRBV20-1 and TRBJ2-3; 7 bases map to TRBD2. This CDR3 region has 16 residues. The V and J ends lost 2 bases and 3 bases, in that order; junction bases with no gene match: 11. Germline V lookup: CDR1 DFQATT, CDR2 SNEGSKA (reference sequence).

As to this clonotype: The CDR3 carries no conserved terminal phenylalanine or tryptophan, so it likely arises from a read error. CDR3 nucleotide sequence: TGTGCCAGCAGCGCCCCGACAGTGAACACTGAAGCTTTCTTA. Protein product: CASSAPTVNTEAFL. The chain couples TRBV9 to TRBJ1-1, with D possibly being TRBD1 (5 bases). The CDR3 totals 14 residues. Germline V gives CDR1 SGDLS, CDR2 YYNGEE. With 3 bases removed from V and 0 bases from J, the gap between germline ends came to 9 bases.

This clonotype was seen a few times. The chain links TRBV19 to TRBJ1-1; maybe TRBD1 (6 bases). The CDR3 has 13 residues. The germline CDR1 and CDR2 sequences are LNHDA and SQIVND (reference sequence). The V end lost 5 bases, the J end lost 12 bases, and 19 bases lay between the germline ends. For the CDR3, the DNA is TGTGCCAGTAGTGTCCGGGGGCAGTTTGGAACTTTCTTT. Translating it yields CASSVRGQFGTFF.

At least ten counts were recorded for this clonotype. The rearrangement joins TRBV27 to TRBJ2-7, with D unclear. V lost 4 bases to trimming and J lost 5 bases, with 15 bases between them. Germline loops: CDR1 MNHEY, CDR2 SMNVEV (reference sequence). This CDR3 has 14 residues. The CDR3 here is CASSSPGPRNEQYF. CDR3 coding DNA: TGTGCCAGCAGTTCCCCCGGGCCGAGGAACGAGCAGTACTTC.

This clonotype was seen a few times. The rearrangement joins TRBV20-1 to TRBJ2-1, with TRBD2 as a possible D gene (6 bases). Germline loops: CDR1 DFQATT, CDR2 SNEGSKA (reference sequence). V lost 1 base to trimming and J lost 6 bases, with 13 bases between them. The CDR3 runs 14 residues. DNA of the CDR3: TGCAGTGCTAGAGGGCTAGTGCGGGGCAATGAGCAGTTCTTC. As protein: CSARGLVRGNEQFF.

This clonotype was picked up a small number of times. The V call is TRBV6-1, the J call TRBJ1-2, with D unresolved. CDR3 length: 13 amino acids. Germline V gives CDR1 MNHNS, CDR2 SASEGT. The V gene lost 2 bases and the J gene lost 4 bases, with 8 bases spanning the gap. The CDR3 loop reads CASSEPETYGYTF. The CDR3 DNA reads TGTGCCAGCAGTGAACCCGAAACCTATGGCTACACCTTC.

This clonotype was found many times. At one end the junction does not follow the germline gene, possibly because of a read error. The chain couples TRBV18 to TRBJ1-1, with D unclear. This CDR3 is 14 amino acids long. In germline, CDR1 is KGHSH, CDR2 LQKENI. CDR3 amino acids: CANSPREDNTEAFF. DNA for the CDR3: TGTGCCAACTCACCCCGCGAGGACAACACTGAAGCTTTCTTT.

A few counts support this clonotype. The chain uses TRBV4-1 and TRBJ1-1, with 7 bases identical to TRBD1. The CDR3 consists of 17 residues. Germline loops: CDR1 MGHRA, CDR2 YSYEKL. V trimming: 3 bases; J trimming: 4 bases; junction bases outside the gene matches: 14. CDR3 nucleotides: TGCGCCAGCAGCCACTTGACATCAGGGGGATCATCCACTGAAGCTTTCTTT. This translates into CASSHLTSGGSSTEAFF.

This clonotype occurred a few times. V and J are TRBV15 and TRBJ2-7; D call uncertain. Germline CDR1 reads LNHNV; CDR2 reads YYDKDF (reference sequence). Trimming pared 4 bases from V and 3 bases from J, leaving 16 bases between. This CDR3 is built from 15 residues. CDR3 sequence reads: CATSMRPGQLYEQYF. The CDR3 DNA sequence: TGTGCCACCAGCATGAGGCCGGGCCAGCTCTACGAGCAGTACTTC.

This chain connects TRBV27 to TRBJ2-1, with 12 bases that match TRBD2. The CDR3 runs to 15 residues. V lost 6 bases and J lost 9; bases outside the gene matches: 9. From germline, CDR1 is MNHEY and CDR2 SMNVEV (reference sequence). Written as DNA, the CDR3 is TGTGCCAGCAGCTTGACTAGCGGGAGTTTCAGTGAGCAGTTCTTC. It translates to CASSLTSGSFSEQFF.